This T cell receptor (beta chain) emerged from a study of Ad26.COV2.S vaccination and SARS-CoV-2 variants. The study's findings and limits: It is possible that the TCR breadth and depth analyses underestimated the total T cell responses.

The V end was cut by 6 bases, the J end by 0 bases, with 13 bases between. Germline V lookup: CDR1 LNHDA, CDR2 SQIVND (reference sequence). This CDR3 comprises 15 residues. The protocol was immunoSEQ multiplex PCR, while the TCRdb copy is restricted to in-frame clones and leaves out a portion. The sample yields just under 250,000 clones, roughly 90% seen once. Concerning this clone: The antigen is undetermined.

The treatment was: roughly 18 received Ad26.COV2.S at low or high dose, single or two shots; five or six received placebo; per-sample allocation not given. The study sampled participants on day 63 after the first vaccine or placebo injection. An adult aged 18-55 years in Boston served as the donor. This TCR was recovered from a person aged 18-65 years who received the Ad26.COV2.S COVID-19 vaccine or a placebo. The sample in question was peripheral blood, obtained in a trial of Ad26.COV2.S vaccine versus placebo. J is TRBJ2-3 and V is TRBV19; either TRBD1 or TRBD2 may supply D (5 bases each). The CDR3 DNA sequence: TGTGCCAGTAGCCCGACGGGACCTAGCACAGATACGCAGTATTTT. Translating it yields CASSPTGPSTDTQYF.